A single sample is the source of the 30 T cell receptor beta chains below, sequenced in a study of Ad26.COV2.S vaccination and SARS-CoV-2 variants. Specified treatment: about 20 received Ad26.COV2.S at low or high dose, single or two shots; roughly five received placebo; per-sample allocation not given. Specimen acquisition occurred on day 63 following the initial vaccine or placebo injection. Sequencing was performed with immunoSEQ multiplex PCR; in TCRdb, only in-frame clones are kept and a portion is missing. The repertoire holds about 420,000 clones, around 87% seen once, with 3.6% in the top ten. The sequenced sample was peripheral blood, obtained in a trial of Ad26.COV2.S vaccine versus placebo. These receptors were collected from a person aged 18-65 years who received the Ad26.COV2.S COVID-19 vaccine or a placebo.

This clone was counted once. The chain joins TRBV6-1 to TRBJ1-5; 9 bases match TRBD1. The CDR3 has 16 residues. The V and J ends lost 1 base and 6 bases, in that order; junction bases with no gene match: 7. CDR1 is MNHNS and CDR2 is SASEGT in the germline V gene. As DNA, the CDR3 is TGTGCCAGCAGTGAAGAAGGGGACAGGGAGACTCAGCCCCAGCATTTT. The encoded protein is CASSEEGDRETQPQHF.

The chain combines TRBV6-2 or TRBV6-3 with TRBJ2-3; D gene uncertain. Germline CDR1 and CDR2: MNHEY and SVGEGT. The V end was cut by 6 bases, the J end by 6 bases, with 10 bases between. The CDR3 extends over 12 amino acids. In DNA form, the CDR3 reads TGTGCCAGCAGCGAAATTGGGGATACGCAGTATTTT. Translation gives CASSEIGDTQYF.

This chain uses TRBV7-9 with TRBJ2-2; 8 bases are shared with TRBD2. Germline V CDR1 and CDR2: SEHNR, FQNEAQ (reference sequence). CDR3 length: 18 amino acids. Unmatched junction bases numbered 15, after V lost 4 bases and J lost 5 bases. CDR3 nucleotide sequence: TGTGCCAGCAGCTCCTCTGCCAGCGGGGGCGCAGTGACCGGGGAGCTGTTTTTT. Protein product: CASSSSASGGAVTGELFF.

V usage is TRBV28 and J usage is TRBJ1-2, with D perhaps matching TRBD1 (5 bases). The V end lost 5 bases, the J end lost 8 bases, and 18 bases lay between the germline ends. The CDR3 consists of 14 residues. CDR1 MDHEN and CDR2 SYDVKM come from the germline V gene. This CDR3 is CASSPQGPPGGYTF. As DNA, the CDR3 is TGTGCCAGCAGTCCCCAGGGACCTCCCGGAGGCTACACCTTC.

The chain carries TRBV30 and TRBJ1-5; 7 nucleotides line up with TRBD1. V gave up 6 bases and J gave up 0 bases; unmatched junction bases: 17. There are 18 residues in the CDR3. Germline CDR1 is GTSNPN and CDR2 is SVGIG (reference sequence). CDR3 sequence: CACDPDRFGFLSNQPQHF. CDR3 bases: TGTGCCTGCGATCCGGACAGGTTTGGGTTTCTTAGCAATCAGCCCCAGCATTTT.

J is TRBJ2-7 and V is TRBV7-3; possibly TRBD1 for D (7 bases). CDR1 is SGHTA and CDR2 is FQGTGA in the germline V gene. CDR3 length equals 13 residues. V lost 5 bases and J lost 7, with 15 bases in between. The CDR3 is CASSLRGAGEQYF. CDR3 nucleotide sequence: TGTGCCAGCAGCCTCAGGGGGGCTGGGGAGCAGTACTTC.

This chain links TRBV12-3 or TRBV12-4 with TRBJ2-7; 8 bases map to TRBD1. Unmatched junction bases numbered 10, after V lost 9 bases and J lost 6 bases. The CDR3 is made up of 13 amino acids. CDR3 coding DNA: TGTGCCAGTAACGGACAGGGAATTGGCGAGCAGTACTTC. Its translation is CASNGQGIGEQYF.

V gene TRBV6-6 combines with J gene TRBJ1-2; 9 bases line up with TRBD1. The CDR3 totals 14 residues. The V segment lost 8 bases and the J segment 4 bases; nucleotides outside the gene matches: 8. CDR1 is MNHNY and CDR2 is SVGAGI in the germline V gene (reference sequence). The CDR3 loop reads CASCATGGVYGYTF. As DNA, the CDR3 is TGTGCCAGCTGCGCGACAGGGGGGGTCTATGGCTACACCTTC.

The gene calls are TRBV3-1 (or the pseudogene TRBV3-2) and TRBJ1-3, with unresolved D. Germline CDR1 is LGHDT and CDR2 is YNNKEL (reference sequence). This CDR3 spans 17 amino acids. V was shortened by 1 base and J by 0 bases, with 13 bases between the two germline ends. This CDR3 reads CASSQVSGRSSGNTIYF. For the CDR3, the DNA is TGTGCCAGCAGCCAAGTTTCAGGTCGATCCTCTGGAAACACCATATATTTT.

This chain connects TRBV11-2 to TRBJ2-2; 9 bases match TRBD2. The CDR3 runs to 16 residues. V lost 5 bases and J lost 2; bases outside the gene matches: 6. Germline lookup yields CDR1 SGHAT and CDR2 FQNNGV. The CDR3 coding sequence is TGTGCCAGCAGCCCTCTAGCGGGGAGAAACACCGGGGAGCTGTTTTTT. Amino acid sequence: CASSPLAGRNTGELFF.

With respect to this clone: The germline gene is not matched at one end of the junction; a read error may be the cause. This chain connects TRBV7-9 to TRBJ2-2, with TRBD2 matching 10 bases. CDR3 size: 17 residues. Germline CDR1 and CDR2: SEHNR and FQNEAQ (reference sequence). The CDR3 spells CASSSRASGGHTGEPFF. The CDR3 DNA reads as TGTGCCAGCAGCTCCCGAGCTAGCGGGGGACACACCGGGGAGCCGTTTTTT.

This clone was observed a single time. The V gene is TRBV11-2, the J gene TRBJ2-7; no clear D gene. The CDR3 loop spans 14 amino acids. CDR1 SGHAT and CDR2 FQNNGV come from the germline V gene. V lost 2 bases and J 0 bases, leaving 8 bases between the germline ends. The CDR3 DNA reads TGTGCCAGCAGCTTATCCCGGGCCTCCTACGAGCAGTACTTC. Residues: CASSLSRASYEQYF.

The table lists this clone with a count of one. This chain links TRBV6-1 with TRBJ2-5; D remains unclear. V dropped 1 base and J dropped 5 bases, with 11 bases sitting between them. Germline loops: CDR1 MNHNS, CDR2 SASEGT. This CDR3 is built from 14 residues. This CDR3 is CASSEDGVRETQYF. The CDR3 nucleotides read TGTGCCAGCAGTGAAGATGGTGTGAGGGAGACCCAGTACTTC.

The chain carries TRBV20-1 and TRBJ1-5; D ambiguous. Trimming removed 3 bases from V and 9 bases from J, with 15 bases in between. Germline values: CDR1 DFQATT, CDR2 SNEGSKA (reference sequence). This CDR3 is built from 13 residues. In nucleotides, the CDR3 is TGCAGTGCTAGTAGAGGTATGGGTTCGCCCCAGCATTTT. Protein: CSASRGMGSPQHF.

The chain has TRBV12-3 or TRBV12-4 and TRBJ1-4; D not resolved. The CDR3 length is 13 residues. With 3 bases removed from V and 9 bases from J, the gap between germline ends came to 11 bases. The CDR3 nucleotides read TGTGCCAGCAGTTTTGGTAGTCGAAAAAAACTGTTTTTT. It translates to CASSFGSRKKLFF.

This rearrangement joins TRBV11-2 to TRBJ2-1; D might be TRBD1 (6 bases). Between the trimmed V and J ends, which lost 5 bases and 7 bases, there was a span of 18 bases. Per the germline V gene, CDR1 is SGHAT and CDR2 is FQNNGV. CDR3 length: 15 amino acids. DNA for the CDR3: TGTGCCAGCAGCCGTATCGCAGGGGCGCTGAATGAGCAGTTCTTC. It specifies CASSRIAGALNEQFF.

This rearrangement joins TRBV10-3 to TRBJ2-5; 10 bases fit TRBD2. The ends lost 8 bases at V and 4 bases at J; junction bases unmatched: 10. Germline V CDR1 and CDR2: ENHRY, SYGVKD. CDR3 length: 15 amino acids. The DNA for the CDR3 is TGTGCCATCTCCCTAGCGGGGGCCTCTCGAGAGACCCAGTACTTC. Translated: CAISLAGASRETQYF.

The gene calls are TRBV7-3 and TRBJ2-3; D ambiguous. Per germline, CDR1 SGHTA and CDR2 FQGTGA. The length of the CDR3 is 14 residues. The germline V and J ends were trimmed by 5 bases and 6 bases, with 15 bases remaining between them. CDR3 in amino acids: CASSPRGPADTQYF. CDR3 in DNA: TGTGCCAGCAGCCCCCGAGGACCAGCGGATACGCAGTATTTT.

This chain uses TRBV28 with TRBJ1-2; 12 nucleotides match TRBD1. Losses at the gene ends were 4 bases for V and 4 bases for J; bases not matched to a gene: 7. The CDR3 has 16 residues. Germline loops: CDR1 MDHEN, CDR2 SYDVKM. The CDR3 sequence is CASSSGTGGLAYGYTF. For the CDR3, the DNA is TGTGCCAGCAGTTCCGGGACAGGGGGCTTGGCCTATGGCTACACCTTC.

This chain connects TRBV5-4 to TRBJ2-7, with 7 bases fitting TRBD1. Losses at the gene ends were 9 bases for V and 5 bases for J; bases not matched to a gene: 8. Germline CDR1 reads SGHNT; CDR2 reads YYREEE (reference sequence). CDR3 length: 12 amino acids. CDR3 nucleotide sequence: TGTGCCAACGAACAGGGGCGCCACGAGCAGTACTTC. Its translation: CANEQGRHEQYF.

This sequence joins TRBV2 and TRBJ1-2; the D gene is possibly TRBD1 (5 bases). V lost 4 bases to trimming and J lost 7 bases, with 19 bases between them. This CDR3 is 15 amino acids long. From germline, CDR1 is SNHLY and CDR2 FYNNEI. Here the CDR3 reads CASSGGLTGGIGYTF. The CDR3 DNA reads TGTGCCAGCAGTGGTGGTCTAACAGGCGGGATTGGCTACACCTTC.

Here the CDR3 reads CASSSREGKGGNEQFF. CDR3 bases: TGTGCCAGTAGTTCCCGCGAGGGGAAGGGGGGCAATGAGCAGTTCTTC. The chain uses TRBV19 and TRBJ2-1, with D possibly called TRBD1 or TRBD2 (6 bases each). Germline assignment: CDR1 LNHDA and CDR2 SQIVND (reference sequence). V lost 5 bases and J 6 bases, leaving 20 bases between the germline ends. This CDR3 region has 16 residues.

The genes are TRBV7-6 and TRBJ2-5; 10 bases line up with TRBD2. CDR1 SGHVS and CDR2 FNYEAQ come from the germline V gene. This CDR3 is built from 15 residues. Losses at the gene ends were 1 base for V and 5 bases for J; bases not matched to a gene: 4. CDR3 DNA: TGTGCCAGCAGCTTAGGAGCGGGGGGGGATGAGACCCAGTACTTC. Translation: CASSLGAGGDETQYF.

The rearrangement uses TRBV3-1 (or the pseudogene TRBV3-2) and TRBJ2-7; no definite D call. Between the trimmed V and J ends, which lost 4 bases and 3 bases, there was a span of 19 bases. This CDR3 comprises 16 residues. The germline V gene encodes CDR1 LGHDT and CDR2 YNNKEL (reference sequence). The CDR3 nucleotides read TGTGCCAGCAGCCTCAACTCCGACCGGCCCCTCTACGAGCAGTACTTC. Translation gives CASSLNSDRPLYEQYF.

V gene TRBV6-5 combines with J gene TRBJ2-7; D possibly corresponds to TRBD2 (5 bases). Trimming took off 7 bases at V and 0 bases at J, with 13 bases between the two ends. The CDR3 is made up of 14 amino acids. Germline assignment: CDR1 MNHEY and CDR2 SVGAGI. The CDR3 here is CASTPRGSSYEQYF. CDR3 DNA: TGTGCCAGCACCCCTAGAGGGAGCTCCTACGAGCAGTACTTC.

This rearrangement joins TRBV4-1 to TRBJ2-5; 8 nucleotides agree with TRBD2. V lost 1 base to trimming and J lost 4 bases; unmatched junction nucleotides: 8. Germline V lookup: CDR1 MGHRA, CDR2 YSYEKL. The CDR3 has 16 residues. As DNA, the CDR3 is TGCGCCAGCAGCCAAGGTGGCGGGGGGCCCCCAGAGACCCAGTACTTC. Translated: CASSQGGGGPPETQYF.

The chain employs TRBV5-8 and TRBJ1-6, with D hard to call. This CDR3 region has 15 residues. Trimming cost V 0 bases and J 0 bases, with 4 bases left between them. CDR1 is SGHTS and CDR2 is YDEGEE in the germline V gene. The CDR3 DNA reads TGTGCCAGCAGCTTGGTGAGCTCCTATAATTCACCCCTCCACTTT. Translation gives CASSLVSSYNSPLHF.

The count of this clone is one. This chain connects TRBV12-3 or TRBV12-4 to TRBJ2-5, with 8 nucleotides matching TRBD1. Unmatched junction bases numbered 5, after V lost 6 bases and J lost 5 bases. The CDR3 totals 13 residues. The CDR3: CASRDRAGETQYF. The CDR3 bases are TGTGCCAGCAGGGACAGGGCCGGGGAGACCCAGTACTTC.

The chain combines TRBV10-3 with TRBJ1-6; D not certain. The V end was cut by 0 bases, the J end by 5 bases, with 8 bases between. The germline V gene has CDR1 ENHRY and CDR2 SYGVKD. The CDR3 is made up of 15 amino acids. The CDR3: CAISESRANNSPLHF. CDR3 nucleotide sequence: TGTGCCATCAGTGAGTCAAGGGCAAATAATTCACCCCTCCACTTT.

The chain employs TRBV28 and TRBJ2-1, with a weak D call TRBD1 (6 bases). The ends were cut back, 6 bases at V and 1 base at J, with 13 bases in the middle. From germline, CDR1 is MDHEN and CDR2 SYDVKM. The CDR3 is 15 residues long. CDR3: CASRAAGASYNEQFF. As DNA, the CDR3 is TGTGCCAGCAGGGCGGCAGGGGCATCCTACAATGAGCAGTTCTTC. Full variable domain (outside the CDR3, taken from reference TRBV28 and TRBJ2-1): DVKVTQSSRYLVKRTGEKVFLECVQDMDHENMFWYRQDPGLGLRLIYFSYDVKMKEKGDIPEGYSVSREKKERFSLILESASTNQTSMYLCASRAAGASYNEQFFGPGTRLTVL.